The 20 T cell receptor beta chains below all came from one sample that was sequenced in a study of T cell responses to AZD1222 COVID-19 vaccine. The repertoire was sequenced with immunoSEQ multiplex PCR; TCRdb's copy has only in-frame clones and lacks some. The data show around 140,000 clones, 80% to 90% seen once. The material sequenced was peripheral blood, taken on day 0 of AZD1222 vaccination. These receptors originate from an adult in good health.

The V and J genes are TRBV7-8 and TRBJ1-2; maybe TRBD1 (6 bases). The CDR3 contains 16 residues. Germline CDR1 reads SGHVS; CDR2 reads FQNEAQ. V shed 0 bases and J shed 1 base, with 12 bases lying between them. CDR3 nucleotides: TGTGCCAGCAGCTTAGCGCGGGGACACCATAACTATGGCTACACCTTC. Protein product: CASSLARGHHNYGYTF.

The chain employs TRBV6-5 and TRBJ1-2, with a tentative D call TRBD1 (6 bases). CDR1 is MNHEY and CDR2 is SVGAGI in the germline V gene. The CDR3 consists of 16 residues. V was trimmed by 2 bases and J by 3 bases, leaving 16 bases between them. CDR3 protein: CASSYGQGRVDYGYTF. DNA of the CDR3: TGTGCCAGCAGTTACGGCCAGGGGAGAGTGGACTATGGCTACACCTTC.

The V and J genes are TRBV9 and TRBJ2-3; 7 bases fit TRBD1. This CDR3 has 16 residues. The germline V gene encodes CDR1 SGDLS and CDR2 YYNGEE. V shed 4 bases and J 2 bases; nucleotides not matched to a gene: 10. The CDR3 reads CASSSGTAEFTDTQYF. The CDR3 DNA is TGTGCCAGCAGCTCGGGGACAGCCGAATTCACAGATACGCAGTATTTT.

This chain uses TRBV7-9 with TRBJ1-4, with D unresolved. The CDR3 loop spans 14 amino acids. CDR1 is SEHNR and CDR2 is FQNEAQ in the germline V gene (reference sequence). V was trimmed by 5 bases and J by 4 bases, leaving 11 bases between them. CDR3 bases: TGTGCCAGCAGCCCCGGACGGATTAATGAAAAACTGTTTTTT. Residues: CASSPGRINEKLFF.

The V gene is TRBV7-2, the J gene TRBJ1-3; D not certain. The germline V and J ends were trimmed by 4 bases and 0 bases, with 16 bases remaining between them. In germline, CDR1 is SGHTA, CDR2 FQGNSA. The CDR3 contains 17 residues. The CDR3 protein is CASSYPPATRSGNTIYF. Here the CDR3 DNA reads TGTGCCAGCAGCTACCCTCCCGCCACTCGCTCTGGAAACACCATATATTTT.

The rearrangement links TRBV5-5 to TRBJ2-2; tentatively, D is TRBD1 (6 bases). Germline V CDR1 and CDR2: SGHKS, YYEKEE (reference sequence). CDR3 length: 17 amino acids. Between the trimmed V and J ends, which lost 0 bases and 4 bases, there was a span of 16 bases. CDR3 nucleotide sequence: TGTGCCAGCAGCTTGGGGAGACAATACAGGGCCACCGGGGAGCTGTTTTTT. Translating gives CASSLGRQYRATGELFF.

As concerns this clone: At the DNA level, this CDR3 is encoded by other sequences in the same sample as well. This chain uses TRBV4-1 with TRBJ2-5; D is possibly TRBD2 (6 bases). V lost 4 bases and J lost 4, with 10 bases in between. The germline V gene has CDR1 MGHRA and CDR2 YSYEKL. The length of the CDR3 is 13 residues. The CDR3 DNA is TGCGCCAGCAGCCTAGGGACTTTAGAGACCCAGTACTTC. As protein: CASSLGTLETQYF.

The V and J genes are TRBV29-1 and TRBJ1-1; D call uncertain. This CDR3 has 12 residues. CDR1 and CDR2 (germline): SQVTM, ANQGSEA. Between the trimmed V and J ends, which lost 2 bases and 5 bases, there was a span of 9 bases. CDR3 residues: CSVELLVTEAFF. Here the CDR3 DNA reads TGCAGCGTTGAACTATTGGTTACTGAAGCTTTCTTT. Drawing the rest from reference TRBV29-1 and TRBJ1-1, the complete variable domain is SAVISQKPSRDICQRGTSLTIQCQVDSQVTMMFWYRQQPGQSLTLIATANQGSEATYESGFVIDKFPISRPNLTFSTLTVSNMSPEDSSIYLCSVELLVTEAFFGQGTRLTVV.

The V call is TRBV3-1 (or the pseudogene TRBV3-2), the J call TRBJ2-7; TRBD2 agrees at 13 bases. Losses at the gene ends were 3 bases for V and 0 bases for J; bases not matched to a gene: 2. Germline V gene sequence: CDR1 LGHDT, CDR2 YNNKEL (reference sequence). CDR3 length equals 16 residues. The CDR3 sequence is CASSQGLAGFSYEQYF. CDR3 sequence (DNA): TGTGCCAGCAGCCAGGGACTAGCGGGGTTCTCCTACGAGCAGTACTTC.

The rearrangement uses TRBV6-5 and TRBJ1-6, with no clear D. The V gene's germline CDR1 is MNHEY and CDR2 SVGAGI. V was clipped by 5 bases and J by 5 bases, with 7 bases between them. This CDR3 has 13 amino acids. The CDR3 reads CASSPLHNSPLHF. DNA of the CDR3: TGTGCCAGCAGTCCCTTACATAATTCACCCCTCCACTTT.

The V and J genes are TRBV28 and TRBJ2-4; no definite D call. V lost 2 bases and J 6 bases, leaving 8 bases between the germline ends. This CDR3 comprises 13 residues. CDR1 and CDR2 from the germline V gene are MDHEN and SYDVKM. CDR3 residues: CASSLPGVNIQYF. CDR3 sequence (DNA): TGTGCCAGCAGTTTACCGGGTGTAAACATTCAGTACTTC. Combining the CDR3 with reference TRBV28 and TRBJ2-4 gives the whole variable domain DVKVTQSSRYLVKRTGEKVFLECVQDMDHENMFWYRQDPGLGLRLIYFSYDVKMKEKGDIPEGYSVSREKKERFSLILESASTNQTSMYLCASSLPGVNIQYFGAGTRLSVL.

The chain joins TRBV9 to TRBJ2-3, with D possibly being TRBD2 (5 bases). CDR1 and CDR2 from the germline V gene are SGDLS and YYNGEE. The CDR3 has 15 amino acids. V was clipped by 4 bases and J by 0 bases, with 12 bases between them. The DNA for the CDR3 is TGTGCCAGCAGCAATGAGGGAGCTAGCACAGATACGCAGTATTTT. This translates into CASSNEGASTDTQYF.

V is TRBV24-1 and J is TRBJ2-5, with TRBD2 identical over 9 bases. The germline V gene has CDR1 KGHDR and CDR2 SFDVKD. The CDR3 spans 19 residues. With 3 bases clipped from V and 4 bases from J, the junction kept 17 bases outside the gene matches. CDR3 loop: CATSDPFGAGGIRGETQYF. CDR3 sequence (DNA): TGTGCCACCAGTGATCCCTTTGGAGCGGGAGGAATCAGGGGAGAGACCCAGTACTTC.

The V call is TRBV6-5, the J call TRBJ1-1; weak D call: TRBD1 (5 bases). Germline values: CDR1 MNHEY, CDR2 SVGAGI. This CDR3 comprises 14 residues. With 2 bases removed from V and 0 bases from J, the gap between germline ends came to 7 bases. CDR3 in amino acids: CASSYGGMNTEAFF. CDR3 DNA sequence: TGTGCCAGCAGTTACGGGGGTATGAACACTGAAGCTTTCTTT.

This sequence joins TRBV4-2 and TRBJ1-6; 7 bases map to TRBD1. This CDR3 is 17 amino acids long. V trimming: 3 bases; J trimming: 4 bases; junction bases outside the gene matches: 9. CDR1 is LGHNA, CDR2 YNFKEQ, per germline. The chain's CDR3 is CASSQDLGTAYNSPLHF. The CDR3 DNA reads TGTGCCAGCAGCCAGGACCTTGGGACAGCTTATAATTCACCCCTCCACTTT.

J is TRBJ2-1 and V is TRBV27, with a tentative D call TRBD2 (6 bases). CDR3 length: 15 amino acids. In germline, CDR1 is MNHEY, CDR2 SMNVEV (reference sequence). The germline V and J ends were trimmed by 3 bases and 1 base, with 10 bases remaining between them. The CDR3: CASSFGGVSYNEQFF. In DNA form, the CDR3 reads TGTGCCAGCAGTTTTGGCGGGGTATCCTACAATGAGCAGTTCTTC.

This chain connects TRBV7-2 to TRBJ2-7; weak D call: TRBD2 (6 bases). The CDR3 contains 14 residues. With 0 bases removed from V and 2 bases from J, the gap between germline ends came to 8 bases. Germline V lookup: CDR1 SGHTA, CDR2 FQGNSA. The CDR3: CASSLAGGAYEQYF. The CDR3 nucleotides read TGTGCCAGCAGCTTAGCGGGAGGCGCCTACGAGCAGTACTTC. The complete variable domain, with remaining parts taken from reference TRBV7-2 and TRBJ2-7, reads GAGVSQSPSNKVTEKGKDVELRCDPISGHTALYWYRQSLGQGLEFLIYFQGNSAPDKSGLPSDRFSAERTGGSVSTLTIQRTQQEDSAVYLCASSLAGGAYEQYFGPGTRLTVT.

The CDR3 here is CASSFVAKEQPQHF. For the CDR3, the DNA is TGTGCCAGCAGTTTTGTGGCAAAAGAGCAGCCCCAGCATTTT. The chain recombines TRBV28 with TRBJ1-5; D gene uncertain. V lost 3 bases and J 7 bases, leaving 13 bases between the germline ends. The germline gives CDR1 MDHEN, CDR2 SYDVKM. There are 14 residues in the CDR3.

CDR3 in DNA: TGTGCCAGCAGCTCACGACTATCCGGGGAGCTGTTTTTT. It is translated as CASSSRLSGELFF. The chain carries TRBV7-2 and TRBJ2-2; TRBD2 might be the D (5 bases). Germline V gene sequence: CDR1 SGHTA, CDR2 FQGNSA. CDR3 size: 13 residues. V lost 4 bases to trimming and J lost 6 bases, with 9 bases between them.

The genes are TRBV6-2 or TRBV6-3 and TRBJ2-7; possible D gene TRBD1, 6 bases. The CDR3 has 15 amino acids. CDR1 MNHEY and CDR2 SVGEGT come from the germline V gene. V was shortened by 6 bases and J by 2 bases, with 17 bases between the two germline ends. CDR3 nucleotides: TGTGCCAGCAGCCCCGAGGCAGGGGTGACCTACGAGCAGTACTTC. This gives the protein CASSPEAGVTYEQYF.